This entry is about one T cell receptor beta chain. What it recognizes is unknown. Trimming shortened V by 6 bases and J by 5 bases, and 16 bases separated the two germline ends. This CDR3 spans 14 amino acids. Germline V gene lookup returns CDR1 MNHEY and CDR2 SVGAGI. This entry comes from a study of cytomegalovirus exposure and HLA in healthy donors. Study-level points and caveats: Likely technical artifact: a cluster of highly shared sequence variants. In vitro testing confirmed three CMV-associated chains as specific for CMV antigens.

PCR amplification relied on 60 Vbeta primers (plus 13 Jbeta primers). Clones were sequenced by immunoSEQ multiplex PCR, and TCRdb holds only the in-frame ones, with some missing. The sample includes around 36,000 clones, roughly 79% of them seen just once. Donors counted as nominally healthy when sampled, yet unrecorded immune exposures were likely. The receptor was isolated from a woman in her forties in good health and CMV-seronegative. The source material was PBMCs. The V gene is TRBV6-5, the J gene TRBJ2-5; tentatively, D is TRBD1 (6 bases). CDR3 amino acids: CASSETGSGETQYF. The CDR3 region has the DNA TGTGCCAGCAGCGAAACAGGGTCGGGGGAGACCCAGTACTTC.